This TCR beta chain originates from a study of blood T cell repertoires in COVID-19. Study-wide background: Some COVID-19 samples were acute and others convalescent; all came from the United States, Italy and Spain. PBMCs, B-cell-depleted T cells, or T cells were the source of the cDNA or gDNA that made up the material.

J gave up 8 bases and V 2 bases, and 18 bases lay outside the gene matches. Germline V lookup: CDR1 LNHNV, CDR2 YYDKDF (reference sequence). The CDR3 contains 18 residues. In the original workflow: Amplification of reference gene primers provided the estimated nucleated cell counts. The data were produced by immunoSEQ multiplex PCR, yet TCRdb's version contains in-frame clones alone and is incomplete. Clone size and V and J calls were adopted from that table, with D and trimming inferred from the DNA. The data show 100,000 to 150,000 clones, around 90% seen once. The specimen sequenced was peripheral blood. The genes are TRBV15 and TRBJ1-5; 7 bases line up with TRBD1. This TCR derives from a human donor in a cohort sampled during active COVID-19. The CDR3 DNA follows: TGTGCCACCAGCAGAAGCGAAGAAGGACAGGCCAGGGTGGAGCCCCAGCATTTT. Translated: CATSRSEEGQARVEPQHF.